The present entry profiles one T cell receptor (beta chain) with its context. Unique molecular identifiers (one per individual cDNA molecule) were attached. MiXCR was run by TCRdb on the 5' RACE reads, yielding one entry per CDR3 protein. The sample lists 60,000 to 65,000 distinct CDR3 sequences, approximately 8.8% seen once, with around 15% in the top ten. Trimming pared 1 base from V and 8 bases from J, leaving 17 bases between. The CDR3 extends over 15 amino acids. The germline V gene has CDR1 ENHRY and CDR2 SYGVKD. This sample is part of a study of early T cells in non-severe SARS-CoV-2 infection.

The TCR was taken from an adult who was a healthcare worker with PCR-confirmed SARS-CoV-2 infection or an uninfected control (not recorded which). V gene TRBV10-3 combines with J gene TRBJ1-2; tentatively, D is TRBD1 (6 bases). This specimen consisted of whole blood, obtained at baseline. CDR3 sequence: CAISEYTGTVLGYTF. The CDR3 region has the DNA TGTGCCATCAGTGAGTACACAGGGACTGTGCTGGGCTACACCTTC.